This TCR beta chain was sequenced for a study of cytomegalovirus exposure and HLA in healthy donors. The PCR was carried out with 60 Vbeta primers and 13 Jbeta primers. Profiling relied on immunoSEQ multiplex PCR, and the TCRdb table lists in-frame clones only, not all of them. Of approximately 83,000 clones listed, 80% are singletons. The receptor was isolated from a man younger than 30 in good health and CMV-seronegative. Sequenced material: PBMCs.

CDR3 sequence: CASSYERGIYEQYF. CDR3 bases: TGTGCCAGCAGTTACGAGAGAGGGATCTACGAGCAGTACTTC. The J gene is TRBJ2-7, the V gene TRBV6-6, with D maybe TRBD2 (5 bases). Germline-derived CDR1 and CDR2 are MNHNY and SVGAGI (reference sequence). CDR3 length equals 14 residues. The V end lost 2 bases, the J end lost 3 bases, and 11 bases lay between the germline ends.